This is a list of T cell receptor beta chains from one sample in a study of Graves' ophthalmopathy and Graves' hyperthyroidism. In TCRdb, the multiplex PCR reads were re-called with MiXCR into one record per CDR3 protein. This table holds about 620,000 distinct CDR3 sequences, 22% found once. The material sequenced was peripheral blood. All receptors derive from a woman aged 18-35 years with stable Graves' hyperthyroidism. Some clones in this sample may be carry-over from other donors' samples. CDR3s include the opening cysteine and the closing phenylalanine or tryptophan. D genes are given only for firm matches. The size of a clone is reported for some rows only, either as once, few or many, or as a class for expanded clones.

clone size: many; D gene: NA; V gene: TRBV6-5; J gene: TRBJ1-5; CDR3 protein: CASSTGRLLSNQPQHF
clone size: many; D gene: TRBD1; V gene: TRBV29-1; J gene: TRBJ1-1; CDR3 protein: CSGRGQGDTEAFF
clone size: NA; D gene: TRBD1; V gene: TRBV4-1; J gene: TRBJ1-2; CDR3 protein: CASSQPGTGGSYGYTF
clone size: many; D gene: NA; V gene: TRBV2; J gene: TRBJ1-6; CDR3 protein: CASSESQAANSPLHF
clone size: many; D gene: TRBD2; V gene: TRBV29-1; J gene: TRBJ2-5; CDR3 protein: CSVEEVEGAGGYF
clone size: few; D gene: NA; V gene: TRBV6-1; J gene: TRBJ2-3; CDR3 protein: CASSERFSDTQYF
clone size: NA; D gene: TRBD1; V gene: TRBV12-3/TRBV12-4; J gene: TRBJ1-1; CDR3 protein: CASSRNYPGTGNTEAFF
clone size: many; D gene: NA; V gene: TRBV30; J gene: TRBJ2-2; CDR3 protein: CAWSRPDTGELFF
clone size: many; D gene: NA; V gene: TRBV29-1; J gene: TRBJ2-7; CDR3 protein: CSGPQLVHEQYF
clone size: NA; D gene: NA; V gene: TRBV6-1; J gene: TRBJ1-6; CDR3 protein: CASTTGTGSSPLHF
clone size: NA; D gene: TRBD1; V gene: TRBV12-3/TRBV12-4; J gene: TRBJ2-5; CDR3 protein: CASSSLGTAETQYF
clone size: NA; D gene: NA; V gene: TRBV30; J gene: TRBJ1-1; CDR3 protein: CAWYPRLGGREAFF
clone size: many; D gene: NA; V gene: TRBV20-1; J gene: TRBJ2-5; CDR3 protein: CSARTTDGTQYF
clone size: few; D gene: TRBD1; V gene: TRBV28; J gene: TRBJ2-5; CDR3 protein: CASSPDRGFGQETQYF
clone size: NA; D gene: TRBD2; V gene: TRBV7-2; J gene: TRBJ2-7; CDR3 protein: CASSTRLAPDQQYF
clone size: once; D gene: NA; V gene: TRBV5-1; J gene: TRBJ2-2; CDR3 protein: CASSPGGASNTGELFF
clone size: many; D gene: NA; V gene: TRBV11-2; J gene: TRBJ1-1; CDR3 protein: CACLRRVNTEAFF
clone size: many; D gene: NA; V gene: TRBV4-1; J gene: TRBJ1-1; CDR3 protein: CASSQSLNTEAFF
clone size: many; D gene: NA; V gene: TRBV6-1; J gene: TRBJ1-5; CDR3 protein: CASSPSPGNQPQHF
clone size: NA; D gene: NA; V gene: TRBV18; J gene: TRBJ1-1; CDR3 protein: CASSPSQGGTEAFF
clone size: NA; D gene: TRBD2; V gene: TRBV30; J gene: TRBJ2-7; CDR3 protein: CAWASGGFYEQYF
clone size: few; D gene: TRBD1; V gene: TRBV5-1; J gene: TRBJ1-2; CDR3 protein: CASSFLSGTGVYGYTF
clone size: many; D gene: NA; V gene: TRBV12-3/TRBV12-4; J gene: TRBJ1-5; CDR3 protein: CASSLDMVSNQPQHF
clone size: many; D gene: NA; V gene: TRBV20-1; J gene: TRBJ2-2; CDR3 protein: CSANRDNTGELFF
clone size: few; D gene: NA; V gene: TRBV15; J gene: TRBJ1-6; CDR3 protein: CATSIGPLGSPLHF
clone size: many; D gene: NA; V gene: TRBV20-1; J gene: TRBJ2-7; CDR3 protein: CSASSRRRSNSYEQYF